Listed below are T cell receptor beta chains from one sample, sequenced in a study of blood T cell repertoires in COVID-19. Here immunoSEQ multiplex PCR was the method, and the copy in TCRdb shows in-frame clones only, minus some. The table has 110,000 or so clones, 75% to 90% seen once. The sequencing input was peripheral blood. These receptors all come from a human donor in a cohort sampled during active COVID-19. CDR3s include the opening cysteine and the closing phenylalanine or tryptophan. A D gene is named only where the DNA matches it firmly. Only part of the rows carry a size: once, few, many, or a class if the clone is expanded.

j_gene,d_gene,abundance,v_gene,CDR3aa,CDR3nt
TRBJ1-1,NA,NA,TRBV4-3,CASSQGLGGAFF,TGCGCCAGCAGCCAAGGGTTGGGGGGGGCTTTCTTT
TRBJ2-7,TRBD1,NA,TRBV6-5,CASWGQGGEQYF,TGTGCCAGCTGGGGACAGGGCGGCGAGCAGTACTTC
TRBJ1-5,TRBD1,few,TRBV19,CASSSGQGGNQPQHF,TGTGCCAGTAGTTCCGGACAGGGAGGCAATCAGCCCCAGCATTTT
TRBJ1-5,NA,NA,TRBV30,CAWSRRGQPQHF,TGTGCCTGGAGTAGGAGAGGTCAGCCCCAGCATTTT
TRBJ2-7,TRBD1,NA,TRBV2,CASRGTGSYEQYF,TGTGCCAGCAGGGGGACAGGGTCCTACGAGCAGTACTTC
TRBJ2-2,NA,NA,TRBV11-2,CASSLRGGATNTGELFF,TGTGCCAGCAGCTTACGAGGCGGGGCGACGAACACCGGGGAGCTGTTTTTT
TRBJ1-6,NA,once,TRBV5-4,CASSPHRGSGFNSPLHF,TGTGCCAGCAGCCCCCACCGGGGTTCAGGATTTAATTCACCCCTCCACTTT
TRBJ1-5,NA,NA,TRBV7-2,CASSFGGFSNQPQHF,TGTGCCAGCAGCTTCGGAGGGTTTAGCAATCAGCCCCAGCATTTT
TRBJ2-1,TRBD2,NA,TRBV13,CASSLGLAGPSYNEQFF,TGTGCCAGCAGCTTAGGCCTAGCGGGTCCTTCCTACAATGAGCAGTTCTTC
TRBJ2-2,NA,NA,TRBV7-9,CASSSRRGRNTGELFF,TGTGCCAGCAGCTCCAGGCGGGGGCGGAACACCGGGGAGCTGTTTTTT
TRBJ2-7,TRBD2,NA,TRBV4-3,CASSQDLGGGEQYF,TGCGCCAGCAGCCAAGATTTGGGCGGGGGTGAGCAGTACTTC
TRBJ2-1,TRBD2,NA,TRBV9,CASSVGASGGTLHEQFF,TGTGCCAGCAGCGTAGGCGCTAGCGGGGGGACCCTACATGAGCAGTTCTTC
TRBJ1-5,NA,NA,TRBV28,CASSFAGTITQPQHF,TGTGCCAGCAGTTTCGCAGGTACCATCACTCAGCCCCAGCATTTT
TRBJ2-7,TRBD1,once,TRBV6-2/TRBV6-3,CASSYSRHPGQGEYEQYF,TGTGCCAGCAGTTATTCTCGCCATCCGGGACAGGGGGAATACGAGCAGTACTTC
TRBJ1-2,NA,NA,TRBV30,CAWSVEGYNDYTF,TGTGCCTGGAGTGTGGAGGGGTATAACGACTACACCTTC